The sequence of this T cell receptor (beta chain) was determined in a study of CD8 T cells in Susac syndrome. Germline values: CDR1 LNHDA, CDR2 SQIVND (reference sequence). This CDR3 has 13 residues. V was trimmed by 4 bases and J by 2 bases, leaving 7 bases between them. With random hexamers, roughly 0.5 to 1 ug RNA was reverse transcribed. The authors amplified TCR beta CDR3 across 54 Vbeta and 13 Jbeta using immunoSEQ multiplex PCR. TCRdb fed the immunoSEQ multiplex PCR reads into MiXCR, producing one record per CDR3 protein. The sample includes approximately 300,000 distinct CDR3 sequences, about 88% of them seen just once. Sequencing of TCR beta was performed on blood CD8+ and CD4+ T cells. TEMRA cells were enriched by FACS, while CD8+ and CD4+ T cells were obtained through a negative isolation that was performed magnetically.

The chain employs TRBV19 and TRBJ2-3; D ambiguous. The sequence derives from a human donor with multiple sclerosis. Sequencing used CD8+ T cells from PBMCs. The CDR3: CASSNFFTDTQYF. The CDR3 coding sequence is TGTGCCAGTAGTAACTTCTTCACAGATACGCAGTATTTT.